This paragraph reports one T cell receptor (beta chain). Its binding antigen is unknown. The record has no base qualities; no much larger clone is one base away. This entry belongs to a study of OX40 agonist ivuxolimab in advanced cancers. For context, the study as a whole: Ivuxolimab was a fully human IgG2 agonistic monoclonal antibody targeting the costimulatory receptor OX40 (CD134). Partial responses occurred in three dose-escalation patients, of whom one had hepatocellular carcinoma and two had cutaneous melanoma. The purpose of peripheral TCRbeta sequencing was to test whether ivuxolimab changed TCR sequence diversity and led to clonal T-cell expansion. Of the roughly 50 dose-escalation patients, hepatocellular carcinoma was present in around 20, melanoma in approximately 15, renal cell carcinoma in 9 and head and neck cancer in 9. Intravenous ivuxolimab was administered to patients every 2 weeks at six dose levels: 0.01, 0.1, 0.3, 1.5, 3 and 10 mg/kg. The dose-escalation cohort was about 86% male with a mean age of about 58 years, ranging from roughly 23 to 90. Prior anti-PD-1, anti-PD-L1 or anti-CTLA-4 therapy was permitted, and approximately 42% of dose-escalation patients had received checkpoint inhibitors. The paper describes the monotherapy dose-escalation part (N ≈ 51 patients) of the phase I trial of ivuxolimab.

The CDR3 numbers 16 residues from cysteine through phenylalanine. This entry keeps only the CDR3 DNA: 48 bases, framed from base 1. CDR1 SGHDT and CDR2 YYEEEE were looked up in the germline V gene. Trimming takes 1 base from V and 4 bases from J, and the germline ends sit 17 bases apart. The trial excluded patients who had a history of autoimmune disease or who were on systemic immunosuppression. Peripheral blood for TCR sequencing was collected from all dose cohorts at baseline, on cycle 4 day 1, and on cycle 7 day 1. Samples came from an open-label, multicenter, first-in-human phase I dose-escalation trial of ivuxolimab. The trial enrolled adults with locally advanced or metastatic head and neck squamous cell, hepatocellular, melanoma or renal cell carcinoma. Before TCR sequencing, CD4+ and CD8+ T cells were separately sorted from peripheral blood. Results the study describes overall, beyond this receptor: Partial responders in the 0.1-3.0 mg/kg groups had among the lowest normalized peripheral clonal expansion, especially among CD8+ T cells. Antigen specificity was not determined for the clonally expanded peripheral T cells. At doses of 0.1 to 3.0 mg/kg, clonal expansion of both CD4+ and CD8+ blood T cells was observed from baseline to week 6. After ivuxolimab, more expanded clones were found on average in CD8+ T cells than in CD4+ T cells. Low levels of normalized T-cell clonal expansion were also seen in some patients who did not respond.

Genomic DNA was extracted from sorted cells for sequencing of the TCRbeta CDR3 region. TCRbeta CDR3 regions were sequenced using the immunoSEQ Assay. TCRdb provides this immuneACCESS table in a form limited to in-frame rearrangements. Some clones are lacking; in checked studies, under half of them reflect an unresolved V gene, and why the rest are absent is not known. The table for this sample lists 25,000 to 30,000 clones; about four fifths of them were counted only once. Clones ranked in the top ten supply more than 10% of the sample. The specimen comprised CD4+ or CD8+ T cells sorted from blood, sampled in a trial of the OX40 agonist ivuxolimab. The sequence came from an adult with an advanced solid tumor such as melanoma, head and neck, liver or kidney cancer. The chain couples TRBV5-6 to TRBJ1-2; the D gene is possibly TRBD1, with 5 bases matching. The CDR3 protein: CASSLRDAPPTYGYTF. The base sequence is TGTGCCAGCAGCTTGCGGGACGCCCCGCCCACCTATGGCTACACCTTC.